These T cell receptor beta chains were read from a single sample in a study of blood T cell repertoires in COVID-19. Only in-frame clones appear in the TCRdb table, and some are missing; sequencing was by immunoSEQ multiplex PCR. The data hold around 200,000 clones, with 86% observed a single time. Sample: PBMCs or T cells enriched from blood (not recorded which). The source of these receptors is a woman in her forties or fifties in a cohort exposed to, infected with or recovered from COVID-19 (not recorded which). CDR3s include the opening cysteine and the closing phenylalanine or tryptophan. A D gene is named only where the DNA matches it firmly. Size is omitted from some rows. Given values are once, few, many or a class for expanded clones.

TRBV5-6	TRBJ1-3	.	.	CASSLYGDYFSGNTIYF	TGTGCCAGCAGCTTGTACGGGGATTACTTCTCTGGAAACACCATATATTTT
TRBV4-3	TRBJ2-7	TRBD1	.	CASSQDGTGGNEQYF	TGCGCCAGCAGCCAAGATGGGACAGGGGGTAACGAGCAGTACTTC
TRBV25-1	TRBJ2-1	TRBD2	.	CASSLAGVYNEQFF	TGTGCCAGCAGTTTAGCGGGGGTGTACAATGAGCAGTTCTTC
TRBV3-1/TRBV3-2	TRBJ1-3	TRBD1	.	CASSQVQGAPGNTIYF	TGTGCCAGCAGCCAAGTACAGGGGGCACCTGGAAACACCATATATTTT
TRBV9	TRBJ2-3	.	.	CASSVGGSDHTDTQYF	TGTGCCAGCAGCGTAGGAGGTAGCGATCACACAGATACGCAGTATTTT
TRBV6-5	TRBJ2-7	TRBD2	.	CASSYTAGGGYEQYF	TGTGCCAGCAGTTACACCGCCGGGGGGGGCTACGAGCAGTACTTC
TRBV5-4	TRBJ1-2	TRBD1	.	CASSLSTGDNYGYTF	TGTGCCAGCAGCTTGTCGACAGGGGATAACTATGGCTACACCTTC
TRBV4-2	TRBJ2-5	.	.	CASSQDLEGETQYF	TGTGCCAGCAGCCAAGATCTTGAGGGAGAGACCCAGTACTTC
TRBV20-1	TRBJ2-5	TRBD2	.	CSASRPSGVWETQYF	TGCAGTGCTAGTAGGCCTAGCGGGGTATGGGAGACCCAGTACTTC
TRBV16	TRBJ2-3	TRBD1	.	CASSHQGVNTDTQYF	TGTGCCAGCAGCCATCAGGGGGTCAACACAGATACGCAGTATTTT
TRBV4-2	TRBJ1-1	.	once	CASSPQVQGGFTEAFF	TGTGCCAGCAGCCCCCAGGTACAGGGTGGTTTCACTGAAGCTTTCTTT
TRBV29-1	TRBJ1-2	TRBD1	.	CSVSTGGQGYTF	TGCAGCGTTTCCACAGGGGGCCAGGGCTACACCTTC
TRBV5-5	TRBJ2-1	.	once	CASSFLLQVYNEQFF	TGTGCCAGCAGCTTCCTTTTGCAGGTTTACAATGAGCAGTTCTTC
TRBV7-5	TRBJ1-1	.	once	CARSSRTRGLPEAFF	TGTGCCAGAAGCTCCCGGACCAGGGGGCTCCCTGAAGCTTTCTTT
TRBV5-1	TRBJ2-1	.	.	CASSAYNEQFF	TGCGCCAGCAGCGCGTACAATGAGCAGTTCTTC
TRBV4-1	TRBJ2-1	TRBD2	.	CASSQDYVGGNGEQFF	TGCGCCAGCAGCCAAGATTACGTGGGGGGGAACGGTGAGCAGTTCTTC
TRBV28	TRBJ1-5	.	.	CASSLRRDSNQPQHF	TGTGCCAGCAGTTTACGCCGGGATAGCAATCAGCCCCAGCATTTT
TRBV30	TRBJ1-1	.	few	CAWSSYVVNTEAFF	TGTGCCTGGAGTTCTTATGTAGTGAACACTGAAGCTTTCTTT
TRBV18	TRBJ2-1	TRBD2	.	CASSPRLRGGNEQFF	TGTGCCAGCTCACCAAGGCTTCGGGGGGGAAATGAGCAGTTCTTC
TRBV2	TRBJ1-2	TRBD1	.	CASNGQVGDYGYTF	TGTGCCAGCAACGGACAGGTCGGGGACTATGGCTACACCTTC